This passage covers 23 T cell receptor beta chains from one sample sequenced in a study of response to subunit inactivated influenza vaccine. One entry per CDR3 protein results from TCRdb running MiXCR on the RT-PCR reads. The table lists some 500,000 distinct CDR3 sequences, 16% of them singletons, with less than 4% in the top ten. The sample was CD4+ T cells sorted from PBMCs, taken less than 25 months after vaccination. The receptors originated from a man between 50 and 69 years old who received an inactivated influenza vaccine.

The chain is built from TRBV7-2 and TRBJ2-1, with 7 bases that match TRBD2. Looked up from germline, CDR1 is SGHTA and CDR2 is FQGNSA. The CDR3 runs to 16 residues. The V and J ends lost 5 bases and 4 bases, in that order; junction bases with no gene match: 11. This chain's CDR3 is CASSPASAGSYNEQFF. In DNA form, the CDR3 reads TGTGCCAGCAGCCCGGCGTCAGCGGGGAGTTACAATGAGCAGTTCTTC.

This clonotype has a count of ten or more. The gene calls are TRBV5-6 and TRBJ1-2, with TRBD1 identical over 10 bases. The CDR3 covers 15 residues. CDR1 is SGHDT and CDR2 is YYEEEE in the germline V gene. The V segment lost 4 bases and the J segment 3 bases; nucleotides outside the gene matches: 6. Written as DNA, the CDR3 is TGTGCCAGCAGCAAAATGACAGGGGGCTACTATGGCTACACCTTC. Encoded protein: CASSKMTGGYYGYTF. Supplemented by reference TRBV5-6 and TRBJ1-2, the full variable domain reads DAGVTQSPTHLIKTRGQQVTLRCSPKSGHDTVSWYQQALGQGPQFIFQYYEEEERQRGNFPDRFSGHQFPNYSSELNVNALLLGDSALYLCASSKMTGGYYGYTFGSGTRLTVV.

This clonotype has only a few counts. A read error may produce the germline difference seen at one junction end. The genes are TRBV11-2 and TRBJ2-1, with a possible D match to TRBD2 (7 bases). This CDR3 spans 15 amino acids. Germline V lookup: CDR1 SGHAT, CDR2 FQNNGV. The CDR3 DNA is TGTGCCAGCAGCTCGCTGGGGGGGCGATACACTGAGCAGTTCTTC. Translating it yields CASSSLGGRYTEQFF.

This clonotype was seen a handful of times. The DNA of the CDR3 is TGTGCCAGTAGTATTGGGTACTGGGAGGTCGAAGCTTTCTTT. Its protein is CASSIGYWEVEAFF. The rearrangement joins TRBV19 to TRBJ1-1; D ambiguous. CDR1 and CDR2 (germline): LNHDA, SQIVND (reference sequence). The CDR3 loop spans 14 amino acids. V gave up 3 bases and J gave up 8 bases, with 16 bases separating them.

This clonotype was seen a few times. The CDR3 DNA sequence: TGTGCCAGCAGCCCCAGCTCAGATACGCAGTATTTT. This encodes CASSPSSDTQYF. The rearrangement links TRBV7-2 to TRBJ2-3; unclear D gene. Trimming removed 5 bases at V and 4 bases at J, with 7 bases between. CDR1 and CDR2 (germline): SGHTA, FQGNSA. This CDR3 is 12 amino acids long.

V is TRBV6-5 and J is TRBJ2-5; D gene unclear. Germline-derived CDR1 and CDR2 are MNHEY and SVGAGI. CDR3 size: 14 residues. V was trimmed by 2 bases and J by 0 bases, leaving 7 bases between them. CDR3 nucleotides: TGTGCCAGCAGTTACGGTAGCTACCAAGAGACCCAGTACTTC. Translation: CASSYGSYQETQYF.

In its sample, this clonotype was seen a few times. This sequence joins TRBV4-3 and TRBJ2-1, with TRBD2 matching 7 bases. The V segment lost 1 base and the J segment 2 bases; nucleotides outside the gene matches: 2. The CDR3 length is 15 residues. Germline CDR1 and CDR2: LGHNA and YSLEER. CDR3 in amino acids: CASSQAGGTYNEQFF. DNA for the CDR3: TGCGCCAGCAGCCAAGCCGGGGGGACCTACAATGAGCAGTTCTTC.

The CDR3 DNA sequence: TGTGCCACCAGTGATCAAGGGGGCGGAGACCGTCAGCCCCAGCATTTT. Protein product: CATSDQGGGDRQPQHF. The chain combines TRBV24-1 with TRBJ1-5, with TRBD1 identical over 7 bases. Germline-derived CDR1 and CDR2 are KGHDR and SFDVKD. The V gene end was trimmed by 3 bases and the J gene end by 6 bases; junction bases not matched to a gene: 10. The CDR3 is made up of 16 amino acids.

The V call is TRBV6-2 or TRBV6-3, the J call TRBJ1-6; the D gene is possibly TRBD1 (6 bases). Per germline, CDR1 MNHEY and CDR2 SVGEGT. Trimming took 4 bases from V and 13 from J, leaving 17 bases between them. This CDR3 is 14 amino acids long. The CDR3 DNA is TGTGCCAGCAGTTTCGGTAACAGGGCAGGGCCCCTCCACTTT. Amino acids: CASSFGNRAGPLHF.

The rearrangement joins TRBV12-3 or TRBV12-4 to TRBJ2-3; perhaps TRBD2 as D (5 bases). The CDR3 is 14 residues long. The germline V and J ends were trimmed by 4 bases and 2 bases, with 10 bases remaining between them. The CDR3 DNA sequence: TGTGCCAGCAGTTCCCGGGGTTTCACAGATACGCAGTATTTT. It specifies CASSSRGFTDTQYF.

The chain uses TRBV27 and TRBJ2-7, with 10 bases identical to TRBD1. V shed 3 bases and J 7 bases; nucleotides not matched to a gene: 6. The CDR3 spans 14 residues. The V gene's germline CDR1 is MNHEY and CDR2 SMNVEV (reference sequence). CDR3 sequence reads: CASSFRTGGVEQYF. DNA of the CDR3: TGTGCCAGCAGTTTCAGGACAGGGGGGGTAGAGCAGTACTTC.

This clonotype was counted ten times or more. The chain is built from TRBV12-3 or TRBV12-4 and TRBJ2-1, with 8 bases aligning to TRBD1. The V segment lost 2 bases and the J segment 4 bases; nucleotides outside the gene matches: 4. The CDR3 contains 15 residues. Here the CDR3 DNA reads TGTGCCAGCAGTTTATTTGGACAGGGTTACAATGAGCAGTTCTTC. Translated, it gives CASSLFGQGYNEQFF.

This clonotype was seen many times. The gene calls are TRBV15 and TRBJ2-1; 7 bases map to TRBD1. After removal of 7 bases from V and 5 bases from J, the junction contained 8 bases not matched to a gene. The germline gives CDR1 LNHNV, CDR2 YYDKDF (reference sequence). This CDR3 is built from 14 residues. CDR3 DNA: TGTGCCACCACCCGGGACAGAATTAACAATGAGCAGTTCTTC. This codes for CATTRDRINNEQFF.

The rearrangement links TRBV5-1 to TRBJ1-1; TRBD1 might be the D (6 bases). The germline gives CDR1 SGHRS, CDR2 YFSETQ. Trimming took off 5 bases at V and 0 bases at J, with 11 bases between the two ends. The CDR3 spans 14 residues. The DNA for the CDR3 is TGCGCCAGCAGGCGACAGGACTTGAACACTGAAGCTTTCTTT. It encodes CASRRQDLNTEAFF.

The chain has TRBV5-1 and TRBJ2-1; 9 bases are a match to TRBD1. V was clipped by 0 bases and J by 0 bases; unmatched bases: 4. Germline CDR1 is SGHRS and CDR2 is YFSETQ. The CDR3 has 17 residues. The DNA of the CDR3 is TGCGCCAGCAGCTTGGTAGGACAGGGGAGCTCCTACAATGAGCAGTTCTTC. Encoded protein: CASSLVGQGSSYNEQFF.

The chain has TRBV5-8 and TRBJ2-1; 10 bases are shared with TRBD1. The CDR3 sequence is 16 residues long. J lost 3 bases, V lost 5 bases, and 8 bases had no gene match. The germline CDR1 and CDR2 sequences are SGHTS and YDEGEE. CDR3 nucleotides: TGTGCCAGCAGTGGACCTTGGACAGGGGGCTACAATGAGCAGTTCTTC. Its protein product is CASSGPWTGGYNEQFF.

This clonotype was recorded at least ten times. V is TRBV20-1 and J is TRBJ2-7, with a tentative D call TRBD1 (6 bases). Per germline, CDR1 DFQATT and CDR2 SNEGSKA (reference sequence). The V gene lost 6 bases and the J gene lost 0 bases, with 15 bases spanning the gap. The CDR3 length is 14 residues. The CDR3 loop is CSAEDRLNSYEQYF. In nucleotides, the CDR3 is TGCAGTGCCGAAGACAGGCTGAACTCCTACGAGCAGTACTTC.

The chain carries TRBV5-1 and TRBJ2-5; a possible D gene is TRBD1 (5 bases). V dropped 5 bases and J dropped 4 bases, with 12 bases sitting between them. The CDR3 has 13 residues. Germline CDR1 reads SGHRS; CDR2 reads YFSETQ. CDR3 loop: CASRATGVETQYF. The CDR3 DNA is TGCGCCAGCAGAGCAACAGGTGTAGAGACCCAGTACTTC.

This clonotype showed up just a few times. One end of the junction fails to match germline, which may point to a read error. This rearrangement joins TRBV3-1 to TRBJ2-5, with D unclear. Per germline, CDR1 LGHDT and CDR2 YNNKEL (reference sequence). The CDR3 consists of 14 residues. The CDR3 sequence: CAGSQDRRKETQYF. The CDR3 bases are TGTGCCGGCAGCCAAGATCGCAGGAAAGAGACCCAGTACTTC.

This clonotype was seen at least ten times. The J gene is TRBJ2-1, the V gene TRBV27; 12 bases are a match to TRBD2. This CDR3 comprises 17 residues. With 5 bases clipped from V and 5 bases from J, the junction kept 10 bases outside the gene matches. Germline V gene lookup returns CDR1 MNHEY and CDR2 SMNVEV (reference sequence). CDR3 in DNA: TGTGCCAGCAGTGATAGACTGGGACTAGCGGGTGACAATGAGCAGTTCTTC. Translation: CASSDRLGLAGDNEQFF.

The V call is TRBV11-2, the J call TRBJ2-1; 10 bases map to TRBD2. The length of the CDR3 is 18 residues. V lost 3 bases, J lost 4 bases, and 12 bases stayed unmatched. CDR1 and CDR2 from the germline V gene are SGHAT and FQNNGV. This chain's CDR3 is CASSFPGGGLAHYNEQFF. The DNA of the CDR3 is TGTGCCAGCAGCTTCCCCGGGGGGGGACTAGCGCATTACAATGAGCAGTTCTTC. Filled out from reference TRBV11-2 and TRBJ2-1, the complete variable domain reads EAGVAQSPRYKIIEKRQSVAFWCNPISGHATLYWYQQILGQGPKLLIQFQNNGVVDDSQLPKDRFSAERLKGVDSTLKIQPAKLEDSAVYLCASSFPGGGLAHYNEQFFGPGTRLTVL.

V and J are TRBV10-3 and TRBJ2-3, with unresolved D. From germline, CDR1 is ENHRY and CDR2 SYGVKD. This CDR3 spans 12 amino acids. V was trimmed by 4 bases and J by 3 bases, leaving 5 bases between them. In DNA, the CDR3 is TGTGCCATCAGTGCGGCGACAGATACGCAGTATTTT. Translation: CAISAATDTQYF.

The V and J genes are TRBV30 and TRBJ1-1; D unresolved. Trimming pared 5 bases from V and 10 bases from J, leaving 11 bases between. The CDR3 extends over 10 amino acids. Germline V gene sequence: CDR1 GTSNPN, CDR2 SVGIG (reference sequence). The CDR3 DNA follows: TGTGCCTGGGGTTTAGCGGGAGCTTTCTTT. This codes for CAWGLAGAFF.